The source of this TCR beta chain is a study of T cell responses to AZD1222 COVID-19 vaccine. On the study more broadly: Pooled in the analysis were second doses at about 4 or about 12 weeks.

CDR1 is SGHAT and CDR2 is FQNNGV in the germline V gene. The V gene lost 1 base and the J gene lost 6 bases, with 9 bases spanning the gap. The CDR3 is 14 residues long. Using immunoSEQ multiplex PCR, the repertoire was profiled, and TCRdb retains in-frame clones only, with some absent. The repertoire holds over 100,000 clones, 85% to 90% seen once, with roughly 8.4% in the top ten. Findings and limits, study-wide: Samples come after the peak T cell response, not at day 14. Most donors were white British, females outnumbered males, and clonal diversity was possibly underestimated. Mapped onto spike, vaccine-associated CD4 TCRs spanned it and were dominant at 160-218 and 743-854.

Concerning this clone itself: Its antigen is unidentified.

The origin of this receptor is an adult in good health. The starting material was peripheral blood, obtained on day 0 of AZD1222 vaccination. The chain is built from TRBV11-2 and TRBJ2-2, with D perhaps TRBD2 (6 bases). For the CDR3, the DNA is TGTGCCAGCAGCTTAGGCGGAGGGCCCGGGGAGCTGTTTTTT. Amino acids: CASSLGGGPGELFF.